These 28 T cell receptor beta chains originate from one sample sequenced in a study of CD8+ T cells in alopecia areata. In each case, RNA was isolated and then reverse transcribed into cDNA as the sequencing template. Assay: immunoSEQ multiplex PCR; the TCRdb copy retains only in-frame clones and omits some. Among fewer than 150,000 clones, 45% to 65% were seen once, and the ten largest hold 4.5%. The source material was CD4+ T cells sorted from blood, sampled at week 0. The source is a human donor with alopecia areata.

This clone appeared a few times. The chain recombines TRBV10-3 with TRBJ2-7; D might be TRBD2 (5 bases). There are 12 residues in the CDR3. The V end lost 8 bases, the J end lost 2 bases, and 10 bases lay between the germline ends. Germline CDR1 is ENHRY and CDR2 is SYGVKD. The CDR3 here is CAIADGTYEQYF. In nucleotides, the CDR3 is TGTGCCATCGCGGACGGGACCTACGAGCAGTACTTC.

The rearrangement links TRBV18 to TRBJ1-5, with 12 bases lining up with TRBD1. The germline gives CDR1 KGHSH, CDR2 LQKENI. Unmatched junction bases numbered 6, after V lost 3 bases and J lost 6 bases. This CDR3 contains 16 residues. The CDR3 DNA is TGTGCCAGCTCACCGTATGGGACAGGGGGCGGTCAGCCCCAGCATTTT. Its translation is CASSPYGTGGGQPQHF.

The gene calls are TRBV6-5 and TRBJ1-6; D unresolved. The CDR3 is 13 residues long. Trimming took 7 bases from V and 7 from J, leaving 11 bases between them. Per germline, CDR1 MNHEY and CDR2 SVGAGI. Here the CDR3 DNA reads TGTGCCAGCATGGCCACTCCGAATTCACCCCTCCACTTT. It yields the protein CASMATPNSPLHF.

The chain recombines TRBV11-2 with TRBJ2-7; TRBD1 or TRBD2 may be the D gene (5 bases each). Trimming stripped 1 base from V and 0 bases from J, with 10 bases between. The CDR3 has 15 residues. The V gene's germline CDR1 is SGHAT and CDR2 FQNNGV. The CDR3 DNA is TGTGCCAGCAGCTTAGTTCTGGGGGACTCCTACGAGCAGTACTTC. It specifies CASSLVLGDSYEQYF.

J is TRBJ1-5 and V is TRBV5-1, with a tentative D call TRBD1 (5 bases). From germline, CDR1 is SGHRS and CDR2 YFSETQ. The ends were cut back, 1 base at V and 2 bases at J, with 7 bases in the middle. The CDR3 consists of 14 residues. CDR3 loop: CASSLLGGNQPQHF. The CDR3 DNA follows: TGCGCCAGCAGCTTGCTAGGGGGCAATCAGCCCCAGCATTTT.

This clone was seen only a few times. V gene TRBV19 combines with J gene TRBJ2-3; D might be TRBD1 or TRBD2, each matching 5 bases. V shed 6 bases and J shed 5 bases, with 12 bases lying between them. The CDR3 totals 13 residues. Germline loops: CDR1 LNHDA, CDR2 SQIVND (reference sequence). As DNA, the CDR3 is TGTGCCAGTAGCATTGGGGGTTTAGATACGCAGTATTTT. Protein product: CASSIGGLDTQYF.

The chain carries TRBV5-1 and TRBJ2-2, with D tentatively TRBD1 (5 bases). The V end was cut by 3 bases, the J end by 1 base, with 22 bases between. The CDR3 loop spans 19 amino acids. CDR1 is SGHRS and CDR2 is YFSETQ in the germline V gene. The CDR3 DNA follows: TGCGCCAGCAGCTGGACAAGCTTTGTGGGGTCATTGAACACCGGGGAGCTGTTTTTT. Translated: CASSWTSFVGSLNTGELFF.

J is TRBJ1-2 and V is TRBV10-3, with TRBD1 matching over 8 bases. Germline lookup yields CDR1 ENHRY and CDR2 SYGVKD. The junction had 16 bases not matched to a gene; V was cut back by 6 bases and J by 10 bases. This CDR3 region has 15 residues. The CDR3 DNA reads TGTGCCATCAGGGAGAACAGGGGGATGGTTTTCGACTACACCTTC. Its translation is CAIRENRGMVFDYTF.

The CDR3 DNA reads TGTGCCAGCAGCTTAGATGGGGGGCCCTACGAGCAGTACTTC. This encodes CASSLDGGPYEQYF. The chain is built from TRBV11-2 and TRBJ2-7, with D tentatively TRBD1 or TRBD2 (6 bases each). This CDR3 is built from 14 residues. V shed 0 bases and J shed 2 bases, with 8 bases lying between them. Germline loops: CDR1 SGHAT, CDR2 FQNNGV.

A remark on this clone: An end of the junction does not agree with germline; a read error may underlie this. The chain employs TRBV2 and TRBJ2-7; D call uncertain. Germline loops: CDR1 SNHLY, CDR2 FYNNEI. The CDR3 length is 8 residues. Written as DNA, the CDR3 is TGTGCCAGCAGTGAATCAGGCTTC. Its translation: CASSESGF. The complete variable domain, with remaining parts taken from reference TRBV2 and TRBJ2-7, reads EPEVTQTPSHQVTQMGQEVILRCVPISNHLYFYWYRQILGQKVEFLVSFYNNEISEKSEIFDDQFSVERPDGSNFTLKIRSTKLEDSAMYFCASSESGFGPGTRLTVT.

This clone was observed a handful of times. The V call is TRBV9, the J call TRBJ2-1, with D unclear. Germline V gene sequence: CDR1 SGDLS, CDR2 YYNGEE. The V and J ends lost 0 bases and 12 bases respectively, with 10 bases between them. This CDR3 is built from 12 residues. Written as DNA, the CDR3 is TGTGCCAGCAGCGTAGAGGGCCATCGGCAGTTCTTC. It translates to CASSVEGHRQFF.

This clone was observed once. The chain uses TRBV18 and TRBJ1-2; 7 bases fit TRBD1. V gave up 4 bases and J gave up 6 bases; unmatched junction bases: 20. Germline V lookup: CDR1 KGHSH, CDR2 LQKENI. The CDR3 has 18 amino acids. CDR3 nucleotide sequence: TGTGCCAGCTCACTGCGACAGGGACCCGAAGCGATTAAAGATGGCTACACCTTC. This sequence encodes CASSLRQGPEAIKDGYTF.

The chain carries TRBV18 and TRBJ1-2, with D perhaps matching TRBD1 (6 bases). This CDR3 comprises 15 residues. Trimming pared 3 bases from V and 0 bases from J, leaving 11 bases between. Per the germline V gene, CDR1 is KGHSH and CDR2 is LQKENI. CDR3 loop: CASSPPGTTNYGYTF. The CDR3 bases are TGTGCCAGCTCACCGCCCGGGACAACTAACTATGGCTACACCTTC.

V usage is TRBV4-3 and J usage is TRBJ2-1; D may be TRBD1 (6 bases). V was trimmed by 4 bases and J by 9 bases, leaving 19 bases between them. CDR3 size: 15 residues. Germline V gene sequence: CDR1 LGHNA, CDR2 YSLEER. The CDR3 DNA follows: TGCGCCAGCAGCCCTACTTTTAACAGGGCCTCTGAGCAGTTCTTC. This gives the protein CASSPTFNRASEQFF.

The chain couples TRBV25-1 to TRBJ2-1; D remains ambiguous. CDR3 length: 15 amino acids. Germline V CDR1 and CDR2: MGHDK, SYGVNS. The V and J ends lost 5 bases and 0 bases respectively, with 11 bases between them. This chain's CDR3 is CASSREESSYNEQFF. The CDR3 DNA reads as TGTGCCAGCAGTAGAGAAGAGAGCTCCTACAATGAGCAGTTCTTC.

The rearrangement joins TRBV28 to TRBJ2-1, with 11 positions matching TRBD1. CDR1 is MDHEN and CDR2 is SYDVKM in the germline V gene. J gave up 5 bases and V 1 base, and 4 bases lay outside the gene matches. The CDR3 is 16 amino acids. CDR3 residues: CASSLFGQGADNEQFF. CDR3 DNA: TGTGCCAGCAGTTTATTTGGACAGGGGGCTGACAATGAGCAGTTCTTC. Looking up the rest from reference TRBV28 and TRBJ2-1 gives the full variable domain: DVKVTQSSRYLVKRTGEKVFLECVQDMDHENMFWYRQDPGLGLRLIYFSYDVKMKEKGDIPEGYSVSREKKERFSLILESASTNQTSMYLCASSLFGQGADNEQFFGPGTRLTVL.

The chain uses TRBV28 and TRBJ1-4, with no clear D. This CDR3 comprises 13 residues. Germline lookup yields CDR1 MDHEN and CDR2 SYDVKM. V shed 6 bases and J shed 8 bases, with 13 bases lying between them. CDR3 protein: CASRFLDGEKLFF. In DNA, the CDR3 is TGTGCCAGCAGATTTCTGGACGGCGAAAAACTGTTTTTT.

The genes are TRBV7-9 and TRBJ2-3; tentatively, D is TRBD1 (6 bases). Germline CDR1 and CDR2: SEHNR and FQNEAQ (reference sequence). The CDR3 length is 13 residues. V shed 1 base and J shed 4 bases, with 6 bases lying between them. The CDR3 loop is CASSLDRADTQYF. Here the CDR3 DNA reads TGTGCCAGCAGCTTAGACAGGGCAGATACGCAGTATTTT.

The rearrangement links TRBV4-1 to TRBJ1-3; D is ambiguous. This CDR3 spans 16 amino acids. Trimming left V 2 bases short and J 4 bases short, with 15 bases between. Per the germline V gene, CDR1 is MGHRA and CDR2 is YSYEKL. The CDR3 nucleotides are TGCGCCAGCAGCCAATTTGGCTTGAGTTCCGGAAACACCATATATTTT. Its protein is CASSQFGLSSGNTIYF.

This chain joins TRBV2 and TRBJ1-1; the D is unclear. Germline CDR1 and CDR2: SNHLY and FYNNEI. Trimming stripped 6 bases from V and 10 bases from J, with 12 bases between. This CDR3 spans 11 amino acids. This chain's CDR3 is CASRVTAPAFF. The CDR3 DNA is TGTGCCAGCAGAGTAACAGCACCAGCTTTCTTT.

The chain employs TRBV30 and TRBJ1-2; weak D call: TRBD1 (5 bases). The CDR3 runs 13 residues. Between the trimmed V and J ends, which lost 4 bases and 8 bases, there was a span of 17 bases. Germline V gives CDR1 GTSNPN, CDR2 SVGIG (reference sequence). The CDR3 sequence: CAWKLGASGGYTF. Written as DNA, the CDR3 is TGTGCCTGGAAACTAGGGGCCAGTGGAGGCTACACCTTC.

This clone was observed a few times. The rearrangement joins TRBV19 to TRBJ2-7; TRBD1 agrees at 7 bases. Germline V lookup: CDR1 LNHDA, CDR2 SQIVND (reference sequence). The CDR3 extends over 13 amino acids. V gave up 4 bases and J gave up 6 bases; unmatched junction bases: 6. The CDR3 region has the DNA TGTGCCAGTAGTACTACAGGGGTAGGCGAGCAGTACTTC. Its protein is CASSTTGVGEQYF.

This clone has just one count. CDR3 in amino acids: CASSFGLAGALAYEQYF. In nucleotides, the CDR3 is TGCGCCAGCAGCTTCGGACTAGCGGGGGCCCTTGCCTACGAGCAGTACTTC. This sequence joins TRBV5-1 and TRBJ2-7; 13 bases match TRBD2. The CDR3 contains 17 residues. The V segment lost 2 bases and the J segment 2 bases; nucleotides outside the gene matches: 7. CDR1 is SGHRS, CDR2 YFSETQ, per germline.

V and J are TRBV6-6 and TRBJ1-1; 11 nucleotides align to TRBD1. Losses at the gene ends were 2 bases for V and 2 bases for J; bases not matched to a gene: 1. Germline V gives CDR1 MNHNY, CDR2 SVGAGI (reference sequence). This CDR3 comprises 15 residues. CDR3 in amino acids: CASSYRTGGNTEAFF. The CDR3 bases are TGTGCCAGCAGTTACCGGACAGGGGGCAACACTGAAGCTTTCTTT.

This clone came up once. V is TRBV9 and J is TRBJ2-1; 8 bases are a match to TRBD2. The CDR3 contains 16 residues. V was clipped by 0 bases and J by 0 bases; unmatched bases: 2. Germline assignment: CDR1 SGDLS and CDR2 YYNGEE. The DNA of the CDR3 is TGTGCCAGCAGCGTAGAAAGCGGGAGCTCCTACAATGAGCAGTTCTTC. It codes for CASSVESGSSYNEQFF.

The CDR3, as DNA: TGTGCCAGCAGCACGGTCTTAGGGGAGACCCAGTACTTC. Translated, it gives CASSTVLGETQYF. The chain combines TRBV9 with TRBJ2-5; D gene unclear. The CDR3 has 13 residues. Trimming shortened V by 4 bases and J by 5 bases, and 12 bases separated the two germline ends. Germline CDR1 is SGDLS and CDR2 is YYNGEE.

At least ten counts were recorded for this clone. The V gene is TRBV5-5, the J gene TRBJ1-3; a possible D gene is TRBD1 (5 bases). Deletions cut 0 bases from V and 4 bases from J, with 14 bases between. Germline V gene data show CDR1 as SGHKS and CDR2 as YYEKEE (reference sequence). The CDR3 runs to 16 residues. CDR3 sequence reads: CASSLEPSGGGNTIYF. CDR3 nucleotide sequence: TGTGCCAGCAGCTTGGAACCAAGCGGGGGAGGAAACACCATATATTTT.

V gene TRBV20-1 combines with J gene TRBJ2-1; no reliable D call. Trimming shortened V by 5 bases and J by 10 bases, and 9 bases separated the two germline ends. Germline CDR1 reads DFQATT; CDR2 reads SNEGSKA (reference sequence). The CDR3 extends over 10 amino acids. CDR3 amino acids: CSAGIGEQFF. The CDR3 DNA reads as TGCAGTGCTGGCATAGGGGAGCAGTTCTTC.